This T cell receptor (beta chain) was sequenced during a study of T cells after yellow fever vaccination. V lost 0 bases to trimming and J lost 1 base; unmatched junction nucleotides: 8. Germline CDR1 reads LGHNA; CDR2 reads YSLEER. This CDR3 is 18 amino acids long. Broader study findings: Reappearing after the booster were most of the clones from primary vaccination (roughly 96% CD4, approximately 85% CD8).

Worth noting for this clonotype: Its antigen is not known.

Template-switching 5'RACE yielded the TCR cDNA; a universal primer site and UMIs were added in the process. In TCRdb, the 5' RACE reads were re-called with MiXCR into one record per CDR3 protein. The sample carries a few hundred thousand distinct CDR3 sequences, 3.5% to 4.5% recorded once. V gene TRBV4-3 combines with J gene TRBJ2-2, with 7 bases matching TRBD2. The origin of this receptor is a man between 18 and 35 years old who received the YFV17D yellow fever vaccine. Sequencing used PBMCs, obtained 15 days after the yellow fever booster vaccination. CDR3 coding DNA: TGCGCCAGCAGCCAAGATCCCTATACTAGCGAGAACACCGGGGAGCTGTTTTTT. This translates into CASSQDPYTSENTGELFF.